A selection of T cell receptor beta chains follows, all from one sample in a study of blood T cell repertoires in COVID-19. Clones were read by immunoSEQ multiplex PCR, and TCRdb kept only the in-frame ones, dropping some. The data contain about 95,000 clones, approximately 88% of them singletons. The sample comprised peripheral blood. The source is a woman in her sixties or seventies with acute or convalescent COVID-19. The CDR3 runs from the conserved cysteine through the conserved F or W. Each record gives: V gene, J gene, D gene, clone size, CDR3 DNA, CDR3 protein. D genes are given only for firm matches. Size tells how often a clone was seen (once, few, many) or the class of an expanded clone, and some rows leave it out.

v_gene: TRBV12-3/TRBV12-4
j_gene: TRBJ1-2
d_gene: -
abundance: -
CDR3nt: TGTGCCAGCAGTTTTTCCGGGGAGGATGGCTACACCTTC
CDR3aa: CASSFSGEDGYTF

v_gene: TRBV12-2
j_gene: TRBJ1-4
d_gene: -
abundance: -
CDR3nt: TGTGCAAGTCGCCGGAAGGACAGGAAAAATGAAAAACTGTTTTTT
CDR3aa: CASRRKDRKNEKLFF

v_gene: TRBV4-1
j_gene: TRBJ1-5
d_gene: TRBD1
abundance: few
CDR3nt: TGCGCCAGCAGCCAACCAGGACAGGGACGCAATCAGCCCCAGCATTTT
CDR3aa: CASSQPGQGRNQPQHF

v_gene: TRBV19
j_gene: TRBJ2-3
d_gene: TRBD2
abundance: -
CDR3nt: TGTGCCAGTAGTCCGGCTAGCGGGAGCACAGATACGCAGTATTTT
CDR3aa: CASSPASGSTDTQYF

v_gene: TRBV3-1/TRBV3-2
j_gene: TRBJ1-1
d_gene: -
abundance: -
CDR3nt: TGTGCCAGCAGCCAAGTCCTACGAGGAGAAGCTTTCTTT
CDR3aa: CASSQVLRGEAFF

v_gene: TRBV6-5
j_gene: TRBJ1-3
d_gene: TRBD1
abundance: -
CDR3nt: TGTGCCAGCAGTTACCAGGGGGATTCAGGAAACACCATATATTTT
CDR3aa: CASSYQGDSGNTIYF

v_gene: TRBV28
j_gene: TRBJ1-1
d_gene: -
abundance: -
CDR3nt: TGTGCCAGCAGTCCCCCGTTGGGGCTTTGGACTGAAGCTTTCTTT
CDR3aa: CASSPPLGLWTEAFF

v_gene: TRBV6-5
j_gene: TRBJ1-5
d_gene: -
abundance: -
CDR3nt: TGTGCCAGCAGTCCCAGGGGTGGGTCTCAGCCCCAGCATTTT
CDR3aa: CASSPRGGSQPQHF

v_gene: TRBV27
j_gene: TRBJ1-5
d_gene: -
abundance: -
CDR3nt: TGTGCCAGCAGTAGAGGGCGGGGGCTTGGCAATCAGCCCCAGCATTTT
CDR3aa: CASSRGRGLGNQPQHF

v_gene: TRBV5-4
j_gene: TRBJ2-1
d_gene: -
abundance: -
CDR3nt: TGTGCCAGCAGCTTGGAGGCAGGGGCAAGATACAATGAGCAGTTCTTC
CDR3aa: CASSLEAGARYNEQFF

v_gene: TRBV2
j_gene: TRBJ1-5
d_gene: -
abundance: -
CDR3nt: TGTGCCAGCAGTGAATATTGGGACACCAGTAGCAATCAGCTCCAGCATTTT
CDR3aa: CASSEYWDTSSNQLQHF

v_gene: TRBV11-3
j_gene: TRBJ2-5
d_gene: TRBD2
abundance: -
CDR3nt: TGTGCCAGCAGCTTAGATCCGAGCGGGAGAAGAGAGACCCAGTACTTC
CDR3aa: CASSLDPSGRRETQYF

v_gene: TRBV5-1
j_gene: TRBJ1-5
d_gene: TRBD1
abundance: -
CDR3nt: TGCGCCAGCAGCTGGACAGGGATGAAAGATCAGCCCCAGCATTTT
CDR3aa: CASSWTGMKDQPQHF

v_gene: TRBV7-2
j_gene: TRBJ1-2
d_gene: -
abundance: -
CDR3nt: TGTGCCAGCAGAGAACAGGGATTGATTTTCTCTGGCTACACCTTC
CDR3aa: CASREQGLIFSGYTF

v_gene: TRBV11-1
j_gene: TRBJ1-3
d_gene: -
abundance: once
CDR3nt: TGTGCCAGCAGCGGACAGTCCTCTGGAAACACCATATATTTT
CDR3aa: CASSGQSSGNTIYF

v_gene: TRBV27
j_gene: TRBJ2-7
d_gene: -
abundance: -
CDR3nt: TGTGCCAGCAGTTTATCGACGACTATCTACGAGCAGTACTTC
CDR3aa: CASSLSTTIYEQYF

v_gene: TRBV5-4
j_gene: TRBJ2-2
d_gene: -
abundance: -
CDR3nt: TGTGCCAGCAGCCTGTGGAAAGGGGGCACCGGGGAGCTGTTTTTT
CDR3aa: CASSLWKGGTGELFF

v_gene: TRBV30
j_gene: TRBJ1-6
d_gene: TRBD1
abundance: -
CDR3nt: TGTGCCTGGAGACGACAGGGGATTTCACCCCTCCACTTT
CDR3aa: CAWRRQGISPLHF

v_gene: TRBV14
j_gene: TRBJ2-1
d_gene: -
abundance: -
CDR3nt: TGTGCCAGCAGCCGATTACAGGGTCTTATGTCCTACAATGAGCAGTTCTTC
CDR3aa: CASSRLQGLMSYNEQFF

v_gene: TRBV5-1
j_gene: TRBJ1-2
d_gene: TRBD1
abundance: -
CDR3nt: TGCGCCAGCAGCTTATCCGGACAGGGCAGTGGCTACACCTTC
CDR3aa: CASSLSGQGSGYTF

v_gene: TRBV10-3
j_gene: TRBJ1-1
d_gene: TRBD1
abundance: few
CDR3nt: TGTGCCATCAGTGAGCCTAGACAGGGAAGAGAAGCTTTCTTT
CDR3aa: CAISEPRQGREAFF

v_gene: TRBV19
j_gene: TRBJ1-4
d_gene: -
abundance: -
CDR3nt: TGTGCCACCCACGCCGGGGGATGGGAAAAACTGTTTTTT
CDR3aa: CATHAGGWEKLFF